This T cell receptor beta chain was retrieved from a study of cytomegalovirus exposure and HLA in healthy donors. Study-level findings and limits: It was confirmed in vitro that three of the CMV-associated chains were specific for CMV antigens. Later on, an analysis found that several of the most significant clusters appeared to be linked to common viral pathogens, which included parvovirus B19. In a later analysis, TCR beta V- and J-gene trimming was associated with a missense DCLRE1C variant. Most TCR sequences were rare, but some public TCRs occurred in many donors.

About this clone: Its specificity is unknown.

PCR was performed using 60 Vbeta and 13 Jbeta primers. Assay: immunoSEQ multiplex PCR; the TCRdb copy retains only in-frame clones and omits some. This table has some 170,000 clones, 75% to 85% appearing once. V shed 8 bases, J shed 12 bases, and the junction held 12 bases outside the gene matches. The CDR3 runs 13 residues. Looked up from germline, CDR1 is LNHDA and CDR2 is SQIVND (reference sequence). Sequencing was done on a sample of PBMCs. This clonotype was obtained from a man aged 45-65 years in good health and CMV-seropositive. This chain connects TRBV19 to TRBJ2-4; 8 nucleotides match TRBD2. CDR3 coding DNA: TGTGCCAGTTTCGGGGGGGCCGGAGACAGTCAGTACTTC. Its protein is CASFGGAGDSQYF.